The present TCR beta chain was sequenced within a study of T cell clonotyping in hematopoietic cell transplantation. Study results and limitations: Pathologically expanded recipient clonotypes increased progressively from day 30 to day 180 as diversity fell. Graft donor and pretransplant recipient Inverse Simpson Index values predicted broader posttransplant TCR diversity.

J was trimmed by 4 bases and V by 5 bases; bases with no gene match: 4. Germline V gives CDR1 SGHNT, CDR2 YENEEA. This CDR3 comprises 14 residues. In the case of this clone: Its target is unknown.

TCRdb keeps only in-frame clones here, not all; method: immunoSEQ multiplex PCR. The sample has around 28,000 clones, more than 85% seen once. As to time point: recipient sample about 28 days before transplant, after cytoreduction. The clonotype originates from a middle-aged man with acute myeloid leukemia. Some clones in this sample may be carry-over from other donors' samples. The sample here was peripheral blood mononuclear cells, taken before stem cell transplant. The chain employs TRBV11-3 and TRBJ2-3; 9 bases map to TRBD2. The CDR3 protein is CASSRGRDSDTQYF. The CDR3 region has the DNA TGTGCCAGCAGCCGCGGGAGGGACTCAGATACGCAGTATTTT.